One sample yielded the 17 T cell receptor beta chains listed below, sequenced in a study of blood T cell repertoires in COVID-19. Repertoires were generated with immunoSEQ multiplex PCR, while TCRdb's copy carries only in-frame clones and drops some. The sample holds roughly 200,000 clones, nearly 90% seen once. The source material was peripheral blood. The receptors were sampled from a man aged 45-65 years with COVID-19, enrolled during active disease.

This sequence joins TRBV19 and TRBJ2-3, with D maybe TRBD1 (5 bases). The V and J ends lost 5 bases and 5 bases respectively, with 11 bases between them. Per germline, CDR1 LNHDA and CDR2 SQIVND (reference sequence). The CDR3 runs to 13 residues. This CDR3 reads CASSDRPLDTQYF. The CDR3 DNA is TGTGCCAGTAGTGACAGACCCCTAGATACGCAGTATTTT. Full variable domain (missing parts from reference TRBV19 and TRBJ2-3): DGGITQSPKYLFRKEGQNVTLSCEQNLNHDAMYWYRQDPGQGLRLIYYSQIVNDFQKGDIAEGYSVSREKKESFPLTVTSAQKNPTAFYLCASSDRPLDTQYFGPGTRLTVL.

The chain links TRBV7-2 to TRBJ2-7; TRBD1 matches 7 bases. After removal of 0 bases from V and 6 bases from J, the junction contained 5 bases not matched to a gene. Per germline, CDR1 SGHTA and CDR2 FQGNSA. CDR3 length equals 14 residues. The CDR3 DNA reads as TGTGCCAGCAGCTTAGCAGGGACAGCGGCCGAGCAGTACTTC. Protein sequence: CASSLAGTAAEQYF.

The rearrangement links TRBV28 to TRBJ1-2, with a weak D call TRBD1 (5 bases). Germline V gene data show CDR1 as MDHEN and CDR2 as SYDVKM. The V and J ends lost 6 bases and 2 bases respectively, with 13 bases between them. The CDR3 totals 14 residues. The CDR3: CASRPPGLNYGYTF. The CDR3 coding sequence is TGTGCCAGCAGGCCCCCGGGACTAAACTATGGCTACACCTTC.

Many counts were recorded for this clone. The chain is built from TRBV29-1 and TRBJ1-2; tentative D call: TRBD1 (6 bases). Germline V gene lookup returns CDR1 SQVTM and CDR2 ANQGSEA. The CDR3 is made up of 12 amino acids. Trimming left V 2 bases short and J 4 bases short, with 8 bases between. The CDR3 DNA reads TGCAGCGTTGAACAGGGGAGCTATGGCTACACCTTC. Amino acid sequence: CSVEQGSYGYTF.

This clone is a singleton in its sample. In DNA, the CDR3 is TGCGCCAGCAGCTTGGTTCCGGGAAGTCGGGGGAGTGAGCAGTTCTTC. It specifies CASSLVPGSRGSEQFF. V and J are TRBV5-1 and TRBJ2-1; D possibly corresponds to TRBD2 (6 bases). The CDR3 totals 16 residues. V shed 0 bases and J shed 9 bases, with 19 bases lying between them. Germline values: CDR1 SGHRS, CDR2 YFSETQ.

The sample holds a few counts of this clone. The chain has TRBV5-6 and TRBJ2-1; 8 nucleotides line up with TRBD2. The V and J ends lost 2 bases and 7 bases, in that order; junction bases with no gene match: 5. Germline CDR1 reads SGHDT; CDR2 reads YYEEEE. The CDR3 consists of 14 residues. The CDR3 DNA sequence: TGTGCCAGCAGCTTTGGTAGCGGGACGAATGAGCAGTTCTTC. The encoded protein is CASSFGSGTNEQFF.

This sequence joins TRBV19 and TRBJ1-2; tentatively, D is TRBD1 (6 bases). CDR3 length: 13 residues. V was pared by 7 bases and J by 4 bases, with 13 bases between. Germline CDR1 and CDR2: LNHDA and SQIVND (reference sequence). The CDR3 here is CASTQTGLYGYTF. The CDR3 DNA reads as TGTGCCAGTACCCAAACAGGGCTCTATGGCTACACCTTC.

This clone has more than one count but fewer than ten. The rearrangement joins TRBV29-1 to TRBJ1-4; 9 bases match TRBD1. The CDR3 is 13 amino acids. Trimming at V came to 7 bases and at J to 8 bases, leaving 8 bases not matched to a gene. CDR1 SQVTM and CDR2 ANQGSEA come from the germline V gene. This chain's CDR3 is CSGKQGAGEKLFF. The CDR3 nucleotides are TGCAGCGGCAAACAGGGGGCGGGAGAAAAACTGTTTTTT.

This chain links TRBV10-3 with TRBJ1-2; 7 nucleotides align to TRBD1. The CDR3 totals 20 residues. Germline values: CDR1 ENHRY, CDR2 SYGVKD. V gave up 3 bases and J gave up 1 base; unmatched junction bases: 20. This chain's CDR3 is CAISDGPGGPNEGLNYGYTF. CDR3 coding DNA: TGTGCCATCAGTGATGGCCCAGGGGGACCTAATGAGGGGCTTAACTATGGCTACACCTTC.

The chain is built from TRBV19 and TRBJ2-4, with TRBD2 identical over 7 bases. With 4 bases clipped from V and 5 bases from J, the junction kept 8 bases outside the gene matches. CDR3 length equals 15 residues. Per germline, CDR1 LNHDA and CDR2 SQIVND (reference sequence). CDR3 sequence (DNA): TGTGCCAGTAGTACCCAGTGGGGGGGAGAAAACATTCAGTACTTC. Translating it yields CASSTQWGGENIQYF. Full variable domain (remainder filled in from reference TRBV19 and TRBJ2-4): DGGITQSPKYLFRKEGQNVTLSCEQNLNHDAMYWYRQDPGQGLRLIYYSQIVNDFQKGDIAEGYSVSREKKESFPLTVTSAQKNPTAFYLCASSTQWGGENIQYFGAGTRLSVL.

V gene TRBV5-6 combines with J gene TRBJ2-7, with TRBD1 as a possible D gene (6 bases). In germline, CDR1 is SGHDT, CDR2 YYEEEE. The CDR3 runs 14 residues. With 1 base removed from V and 5 bases from J, the gap between germline ends came to 13 bases. In DNA, the CDR3 is TGTGCCAGCAGCTTGAGGCAGGGGAATAACGAGCAGTACTTC. Protein sequence: CASSLRQGNNEQYF.

The chain combines TRBV19 with TRBJ2-1, with TRBD1 matching over 9 bases. The V gene's germline CDR1 is LNHDA and CDR2 SQIVND (reference sequence). There are 15 residues in the CDR3. Unmatched junction bases numbered 5, after V lost 5 bases and J lost 3 bases. The CDR3 DNA follows: TGTGCCAGTAGTCCAGGACAGGGGAGCTACAATGAGCAGTTCTTC. Amino acid sequence: CASSPGQGSYNEQFF.

This sequence joins TRBV5-8 and TRBJ1-5; unclear D gene. Trimming removed 6 bases at V and 2 bases at J, with 12 bases between. Germline V gives CDR1 SGHTS, CDR2 YDEGEE. The CDR3 is 14 amino acids. CDR3: CASNFVHGNQPQHF. Here the CDR3 DNA reads TGTGCCAGCAACTTTGTCCATGGCAATCAGCCCCAGCATTTT.

The J gene is TRBJ2-2, the V gene TRBV19; TRBD2 matches at 7 bases. CDR1 is LNHDA and CDR2 is SQIVND in the germline V gene (reference sequence). V was pared by 6 bases and J by 4 bases, with 5 bases of the junction left unmatched. This CDR3 spans 14 amino acids. CDR3 residues: CASRGGPGTGELFF. The CDR3 region has the DNA TGTGCCAGTAGGGGAGGGCCGGGCACCGGGGAGCTGTTTTTT.

The chain carries TRBV20-1 and TRBJ1-1, with D unresolved. V lost 6 bases and J 7 bases, leaving 12 bases between the germline ends. Per germline, CDR1 DFQATT and CDR2 SNEGSKA (reference sequence). The CDR3 spans 11 residues. The DNA for the CDR3 is TGCAGTGCCGCTGGTCGGGGTGAAGCTTTCTTT. Translated: CSAAGRGEAFF.

This chain uses TRBV13 with TRBJ1-6, with 8 bases that match TRBD1. After removal of 0 bases from V and 11 bases from J, the junction contained 3 bases not matched to a gene. From germline, CDR1 is PRHDT and CDR2 FYEKMQ (reference sequence). The CDR3 has 14 amino acids. DNA of the CDR3: TGTGCCAGCAGCTTAGGGGGACAGGATCCACCCCTCCACTTT. This translates into CASSLGGQDPPLHF. The entire variable domain, with the rest obtained from reference TRBV13 and TRBJ1-6, is as follows: AAGVIQSPRHLIKEKRETATLKCYPIPRHDTVYWYQQGPGQDPQFLISFYEKMQSDKGSIPDRFSAQQFSDYHSELNMSSLELGDSALYFCASSLGGQDPPLHFGNGTRLTVT.

The chain carries TRBV19 and TRBJ2-5, with 15 positions matching TRBD2. Looked up from germline, CDR1 is LNHDA and CDR2 is SQIVND (reference sequence). The CDR3 is 19 amino acids. V trimming: 0 bases; J trimming: 1 base; junction bases outside the gene matches: 6. CDR3 bases: TGTGCCAGTAGTATAGAAAGGACTAGCGGGGGGGTGGGCCAAGAGACCCAGTACTTC. This sequence encodes CASSIERTSGGVGQETQYF.